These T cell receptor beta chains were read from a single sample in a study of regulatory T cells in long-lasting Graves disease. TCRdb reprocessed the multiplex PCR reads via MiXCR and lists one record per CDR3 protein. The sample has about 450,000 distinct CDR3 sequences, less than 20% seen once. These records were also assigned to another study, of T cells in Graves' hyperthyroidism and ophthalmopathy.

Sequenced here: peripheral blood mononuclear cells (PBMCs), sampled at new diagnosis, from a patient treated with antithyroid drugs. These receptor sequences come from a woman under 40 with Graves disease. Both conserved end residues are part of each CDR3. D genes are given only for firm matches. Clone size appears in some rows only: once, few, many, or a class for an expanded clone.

TGCGCCAGCAGGGAAAGTGGGGGACTTGGAAACACCATATATTTT	CASRESGGLGNTIYF	few	-	TRBV4-1	TRBJ1-3
TGTGCCAGTAGTGTCGAAGGGACTAGCGGGGGGGGTAGGCAGTTCTTC	CASSVEGTSGGGRQFF	few	TRBD2	TRBV19	TRBJ2-1
TGTGCCACCAGTGATAGACAGGGGGAATTGACCGGGGAGCTGTTTTTT	CATSDRQGELTGELFF	few	TRBD1	TRBV24-1	TRBJ2-2
TGTGCCAGCAGTAGCGGGATCGTCACCGGGGAGCTGTTTTTT	CASSSGIVTGELFF	-	TRBD2	TRBV2	TRBJ2-2
TGTGCCAGCAGTTCAGGACACAGGGTGGCCTACGAGCAGTACTTC	CASSSGHRVAYEQYF	many	-	TRBV27	TRBJ2-7
TGTGCCAGCAGCCGCCGGGACTTCCACAATGAGCAGTTCTTC	CASSRRDFHNEQFF	many	-	TRBV7-9	TRBJ2-1
TGTGCCAGCAGCTTAAGGCGGAGTTTCGATACGCAGTATTTT	CASSLRRSFDTQYF	-	-	TRBV7-2	TRBJ2-3
TGCAGTGCTAGAGCTCTGACAGGGGTGGCGCAGTATTTT	CSARALTGVAQYF	many	TRBD1	TRBV20-1	TRBJ2-3
TGTGCCAGCAATCTTCAGGGGGATTCACCCCTCCACTTT	CASNLQGDSPLHF	-	TRBD1	TRBV28	TRBJ1-6
TGTGCCAGCAGTTCCCTGAGCTCCTACGAGCAGTACTTC	CASSSLSSYEQYF	many	-	TRBV12-3/TRBV12-4	TRBJ2-7
TGTGCCAGCAGTCCCGACCGGGGGACAGGGCGGGATGGCTACACCTTC	CASSPDRGTGRDGYTF	-	TRBD1	TRBV28	TRBJ1-2
TGTGCCAGCAGTTATCTGGCCCTAGTCAGAGCGGGAGAAGGCAATGAGCAGTTCTTC	CASSYLALVRAGEGNEQFF	-	TRBD2	TRBV6-2/TRBV6-3	TRBJ2-1
TGCAGTGCCCGTCGGACTAGCGGGCGAACCGGGGAGCTGTTTTTT	CSARRTSGRTGELFF	few	TRBD2	TRBV20-1	TRBJ2-2
TGTGCCAGCAGTGGAGACAGGACCTACACAGATACGCAGTATTTT	CASSGDRTYTDTQYF	many	-	TRBV12-3/TRBV12-4	TRBJ2-3
TGTGCCTGGAGTCAGGGAGCAGATACGCAGTATTTT	CAWSQGADTQYF	many	-	TRBV30	TRBJ2-3
TGTGCCACCAGCAGAGCGGGTTTAGAAAGGACCGGGGAGCTGTTTTTT	CATSRAGLERTGELFF	few	-	TRBV15	TRBJ2-2
TGTGCCTGCCCCGACGCTCTACACACACGTGAGCAGTTCTTC	CACPDALHTREQFF	few	-	TRBV7-9	TRBJ2-1
TGCGCCAGCGCGAAAGAGATAGCGGAGTACGAGCAGTACTTC	CASAKEIAEYEQYF	-	-	TRBV5-1	TRBJ2-7
TGTGCCAGCAGCTTAGGGACTAGCCTCATCGGGGAGCTGTTTTTT	CASSLGTSLIGELFF	-	TRBD2	TRBV7-2	TRBJ2-2
TGCGCCAGCAGCCTGGCGGGAGTTAGCTCCTACAATGAGCAGTTCTTC	CASSLAGVSSYNEQFF	many	TRBD2	TRBV5-1	TRBJ2-1
TGTGCCAGCAGCCTGGACAGATACGAGCAGTACTTC	CASSLDRYEQYF	few	-	TRBV12-3/TRBV12-4	TRBJ2-7
TGCAGTGCTAGGAGGGACTTCCTGATCGAGCAGTACTTC	CSARRDFLIEQYF	many	-	TRBV20-1	TRBJ2-7
TGTGCCAGTACCAATGGAAACACCATATATTTT	CASTNGNTIYF	-	-	TRBV19	TRBJ1-3
TGTGCCAGCAGCTTAGGCAGGGGAGACTATGGCTACACCTTC	CASSLGRGDYGYTF	many	-	TRBV7-2	TRBJ1-2
TGTGCCAGCATTTCTGCTCCCGGGACAGGACCCTACGAGCAGTACTTC	CASISAPGTGPYEQYF	-	TRBD1	TRBV27	TRBJ2-7
TGTGCCAGCAGCCAAGACTTCCTAGCGGGGAATCAAGAGACCCAGTACTTC	CASSQDFLAGNQETQYF	many	TRBD2	TRBV7-9	TRBJ2-5
TGTGCCAGCAGTAACAGCCTCCGGGAGAGGACCTACGAGCAGTACTTC	CASSNSLRERTYEQYF	many	-	TRBV11-1	TRBJ2-7
TGTGCCAGCGCTCCCCTGGACAGGGGCCACGAGCAGTACTTC	CASAPLDRGHEQYF	-	TRBD1	TRBV9	TRBJ2-7
TGTGCTAGTGGCGCAGGGGCCGGAGAGACCCAGTACTTC	CASGAGAGETQYF	few	-	TRBV12-5	TRBJ2-5
TGTGCCAGTAGCCAAGGGACAGCGGGCTTCTATGGCTACACCTTC	CASSQGTAGFYGYTF	-	TRBD1	TRBV19	TRBJ1-2
TGTGCCAGCAGCGGAGCCGGGACAGGGGTCACAGATACGCAGTATTTT	CASSGAGTGVTDTQYF	-	TRBD1	TRBV5-4	TRBJ2-3
TGTGCCAGCTCACCACTGGGACTAGCGGGAGTAGCGAACACCGGGGAGCTGTTTTTT	CASSPLGLAGVANTGELFF	-	TRBD2	TRBV18	TRBJ2-2
TGTGCCAGCAGCTCCCAGGGGATTGGCCGGGCAGATACGCAGTATTTT	CASSSQGIGRADTQYF	many	-	TRBV7-8	TRBJ2-3
TGTGCCAGCAGACAACTAGCGAACTTTCACGAGCAGTACTTC	CASRQLANFHEQYF	many	TRBD2	TRBV7-8	TRBJ2-7
TGTGCCAGCAGCAGCCGGGACAGGGGCGAATACGAGCAGTACTTC	CASSSRDRGEYEQYF	-	TRBD1	TRBV13	TRBJ2-7
TGTGCCAGCACCCCATTTGGGCTAGCGGGAGGTGAGCAGTTCTTC	CASTPFGLAGGEQFF	many	TRBD2	TRBV2	TRBJ2-1
TGTGCCAGCAGCCCCGGCGCTTCCCCCTACGAGCAGTACTTC	CASSPGASPYEQYF	-	-	TRBV5-4	TRBJ2-7
TGTGCCAGCAGCTTGGGCTTGCAGGGGAATTCACCCCTCCACTTT	CASSLGLQGNSPLHF	few	-	TRBV13	TRBJ1-6
TGTGCCAGCAGCTTAGCACAGTACACTGAAGCTTTCTTT	CASSLAQYTEAFF	many	-	TRBV5-4	TRBJ1-1
TGTGCCAGCAGCTTATCCAGGGGCCATTTAGCTTTCTTT	CASSLSRGHLAFF	few	-	TRBV7-2	TRBJ1-1
TGTGCCTGGGGACCGGGGCCCGTCTCACAGCCCCAGCATTTT	CAWGPGPVSQPQHF	many	-	TRBV30	TRBJ1-5
TGTGCCAGCAGCTCCTTGGGGACACCGGGCGAGCAGTACTTC	CASSSLGTPGEQYF	many	-	TRBV7-9	TRBJ2-7